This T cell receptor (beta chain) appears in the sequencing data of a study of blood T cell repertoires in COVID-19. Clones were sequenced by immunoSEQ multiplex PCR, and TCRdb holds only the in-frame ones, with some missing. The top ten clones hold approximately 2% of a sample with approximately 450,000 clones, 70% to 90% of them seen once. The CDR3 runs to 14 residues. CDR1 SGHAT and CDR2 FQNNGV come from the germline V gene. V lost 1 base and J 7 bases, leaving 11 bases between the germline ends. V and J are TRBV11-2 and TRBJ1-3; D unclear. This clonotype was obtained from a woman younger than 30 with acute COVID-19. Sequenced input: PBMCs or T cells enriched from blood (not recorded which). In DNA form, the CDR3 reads TGTGCCAGCAGCTTAGGAGGTACGGAGAACACCATATATTTT. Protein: CASSLGGTENTIYF.